This T cell receptor (beta chain) comes out of a study of regulatory T cells in long-lasting Graves disease. Findings of the study overall: Persistent-disease Graves' patients showed less TCR diversity than new cases. The persistent group shared about 2,700 public clonotypes, more than the approximately 880 shared by new patients. When disease was persistent, TRBV28, TRBJ1-2 and TRBJ2-5 were the favored segments.

The sample's time point: persistent/refractory GD, antithyroid drugs over 5 years with positive TRAb. PBMC-derived RNA was used for the TCR library. Patients were from an endocrinology department in Xi'an, China. CDR3-region Arm-PCR and iRepertoire HTBI primers produced the TCR beta libraries. TCRdb called the multiplex PCR reads again in MiXCR, with one record for every CDR3 protein. This table has some 430,000 distinct CDR3 sequences, 20% to 25% appearing once. Trimming cost V 1 base and J 4 bases, with 8 bases left between them. Per the germline V gene, CDR1 is SNHLY and CDR2 is FYNNEI. This CDR3 has 13 residues. This clonotype showed up many times. Its specificity is unknown.

The source was peripheral blood mononuclear cells (PBMCs), collected when the disease was refractory, from a patient treated with antithyroid drugs. The chain employs TRBV2 and TRBJ2-7; unclear D gene. The clonotype comes from a female donor with Graves disease. The DNA of the CDR3 is TGTGCCAGCAGTGAAGTCACTCCGTACGAGCAGTACTTC. This translates into CASSEVTPYEQYF.